These T cell receptor beta chains were read from a single sample in a study of regulatory T cells in long-lasting Graves disease. MiXCR, run by TCRdb on the multiplex PCR reads, gives a single entry per CDR3 protein. The data show about 290,000 distinct CDR3 sequences, roughly 21% seen once. The sequences come from peripheral blood mononuclear cells (PBMCs), collected when the disease was refractory, from a patient treated with antithyroid drugs. Receptors originate from a female donor with Graves disease. Both conserved end residues are part of each CDR3. D genes are given only for firm matches. Clone size appears in some rows only: once, few, many, or a class for an expanded clone.

TRBV4-1	few	TRBD2	TRBJ2-7	TGCGCCAGCAGCCAATCTATTCTCGGGGCGGGAGTAAGCGAGCAGTACTTC	CASSQSILGAGVSEQYF
TRBV28	few	TRBD2	TRBJ2-7	TGTGCCAGCAGCCGGAGGACTAGCCGCTCCGAGCAGTACTTC	CASSRRTSRSEQYF
TRBV27	NA	TRBD1	TRBJ1-4	TGTGCCAGCAGTTTTCGAGGGGGCAGCGTGTCGACTAATGAAAAACTGTTTTTT	CASSFRGGSVSTNEKLFF
TRBV18	NA	NA	TRBJ2-5	TGTGCCAGCTCACCACCGGGCGGGACAAGAAGACAAGGGACCCAGTACTTC	CASSPPGGTRRQGTQYF
TRBV29-1	NA	TRBD1	TRBJ2-7	TGCAGCGCCGGGACAGGGACCCCCTACGAGCAGTACTTC	CSAGTGTPYEQYF
TRBV3-1	few	NA	TRBJ2-5	TGTGCCAGCAGCCAACTAGGCGCCAGGGCTATGGAGACCCAGTACTTC	CASSQLGARAMETQYF
TRBV19	few	NA	TRBJ2-5	TGTGCCAGTCGCACCCTGGGGGACGAGACCCAGTACTTC	CASRTLGDETQYF
TRBV3-1	few	TRBD2	TRBJ2-2	TGTGCCAGCAGCCCCCAGCGGGAGGGGATCGGGGAGCTGTTTTTT	CASSPQREGIGELFF
TRBV2	few	TRBD2	TRBJ2-7	TGTGCCAGCAGGGGCCAGGGTAGCGGGTACGAGCAGTACTTC	CASRGQGSGYEQYF
TRBV12-3/TRBV12-4	many	NA	TRBJ1-1	TGTGCCAGCAGCGATACCAAGGGTGCGGGTGAAGCTTTCTTT	CASSDTKGAGEAFF
TRBV12-3/TRBV12-4	many	TRBD1	TRBJ1-4	TGTGCCAGCAGGAAATCAGGGGGCGGCGGCGAAAAACTGTTTTTT	CASRKSGGGGEKLFF
TRBV5-5	NA	TRBD1	TRBJ2-7	TGTGCCAGCAGCTTTGGGGGACAGACCTACGAGCAGTACTTC	CASSFGGQTYEQYF
TRBV20-1	many	NA	TRBJ2-7	TGCAGTGCTAGTCGACCCAGCTCCTACGAGCAGTACTTC	CSASRPSSYEQYF
TRBV19	few	TRBD1	TRBJ2-2	TGTGCCAGTAGTAGGGGGACAGGGCGAAACACCGGGGAGCTGTTTTTT	CASSRGTGRNTGELFF
TRBV5-1	NA	TRBD2	TRBJ2-7	TGCGCCGGCCAGACTAGCGGGAGTGGCGAGCAGTACTTC	CAGQTSGSGEQYF
TRBV7-9	NA	TRBD2	TRBJ2-1	TGTGCCAGCAGCCTATCCGGGGGGAGCTCCTACAATGAGCAGTTCTTC	CASSLSGGSSYNEQFF
TRBV7-9	NA	NA	TRBJ2-2	TGTGCCAGCAGCTTAGGCCAGGCCCCCGGGGAGCTGTTTTTT	CASSLGQAPGELFF
TRBV7-9	NA	NA	TRBJ2-3	TGTGCCAGCAGCTTAAAACTCCAGCACCTAGGGGGAGATACGCAGTATTTT	CASSLKLQHLGGDTQYF
TRBV4-1	NA	NA	TRBJ2-7	TGTGCCAGCAGCCAAGAACCCGACTACGAGCAGTACTTC	CASSQEPDYEQYF
TRBV5-6	NA	NA	TRBJ2-2	TGTGCCAGCAGCTTGTACGGGGAGCTGTTTTTT	CASSLYGELFF
TRBV3-1	many	NA	TRBJ1-6	TGTGCCAGCAGCCAATCCTATTCCGATTCACCCCTCCACTTT	CASSQSYSDSPLHF
TRBV2	few	NA	TRBJ1-2	TGTACCAGCAGTGAACAGGGAGACTATGGCTACACCTTC	CTSSEQGDYGYTF
TRBV7-8	NA	NA	TRBJ2-3	TGTGCCAGCAGCTTGGACGGGGGCGTGACAGATACGCAGTATTTT	CASSLDGGVTDTQYF
TRBV29-1	many	NA	TRBJ1-2	TGCAGCGTTGAAGATCGCAGGGGCCATAACTATGGCTACACCTTC	CSVEDRRGHNYGYTF
TRBV28	many	NA	TRBJ2-5	TGTGCCAGCAGTTTTATGGGGGTCGGAGAGACCCAGTACTTC	CASSFMGVGETQYF
TRBV9	NA	TRBD2	TRBJ2-7	TGTGCCAGCAGTAAGGAAGTGGGACTAGCGGGAGGAGCGTACGAGCAGTACTTC	CASSKEVGLAGGAYEQYF
TRBV7-2	many	NA	TRBJ1-3	TGTGCCAGCAGCTTAGGACGGTCTGGAAACACCATATATTTT	CASSLGRSGNTIYF
TRBV28	NA	NA	TRBJ2-7	TGTGCCAGCGGCCTACATCCCTACGAGCAGTACTTC	CASGLHPYEQYF
TRBV11-2	few	NA	TRBJ1-1	TGTGCCAGCAGCTTCACACCCCCTCAGGACACTGAAGCTTTCTTT	CASSFTPPQDTEAFF
TRBV7-2	NA	TRBD1	TRBJ1-2	TGTGCCAGCAGCTGGAGGACAGGGGACTATGGCTACACCTTC	CASSWRTGDYGYTF
TRBV7-2	many	NA	TRBJ2-7	TGTGCCAGCAGCTGGACTACAGGGCCCGAGCAGTACTTC	CASSWTTGPEQYF
TRBV4-3	once	NA	TRBJ1-1	TGCGCCAGCAGCCCACTTTCGGGGGGGCGAACTGAAGCTTTCTTT	CASSPLSGGRTEAFF
TRBV19	NA	NA	TRBJ2-1	TGTGCCAGTAGTATAGTTGGAGACAATGAGCAGTTCTTC	CASSIVGDNEQFF
TRBV28	many	NA	TRBJ1-6	TGTGCCAGCAGTTTCTGGCGGGATTCACCCCTCCACTTT	CASSFWRDSPLHF
TRBV9	few	TRBD1	TRBJ2-5	TGTGCCAGCAGACCCGGGACAGTAGAAGAAGAGACCCAGTACTTC	CASRPGTVEEETQYF
TRBV7-2	few	NA	TRBJ1-5	TGTGCCAGCAGCTTAGACGATAATAGCAATCAGCCCCAGCATTTT	CASSLDDNSNQPQHF
TRBV9	NA	TRBD1	TRBJ1-5	TGTGCCAGCAGCGAGGGGACAGGGGCTCAGCCCCAGCATTTT	CASSEGTGAQPQHF
TRBV18	few	NA	TRBJ1-4	TGTGCCAGCTCACCACCCTCAGGGGTTGAAAAACTGTTTTTT	CASSPPSGVEKLFF
TRBV7-2	few	TRBD2	TRBJ2-2	TGTGCCAGCAGCCCCTTTAGCGGGAGGGCCGGGGAGCTGTTTTTT	CASSPFSGRAGELFF
TRBV28	many	NA	TRBJ2-7	TGTGCCAGCAGTTTTGGGGGGCGTTACGAGCAGTACTTC	CASSFGGRYEQYF
TRBV29-1	NA	NA	TRBJ2-7	TGCAGCGTTGTTCGGCCGAGCTCCTACGAGCAGTACTTC	CSVVRPSSYEQYF
TRBV28	many	NA	TRBJ1-2	TGTGCCAGCAGAAATAAGGCCGACGGCCACTATGGCTACACCTTC	CASRNKADGHYGYTF
TRBV4-1	NA	TRBD2	TRBJ2-1	TGCGCCAGCAGACCCCGCCCTAGCGGGAGCTCCGGTGAGCAGTTCTTC	CASRPRPSGSSGEQFF